These T cell receptor beta chains were read from a single sample in a study of regulatory T cells in long-lasting Graves disease. TCRdb re-called the multiplex PCR reads with MiXCR, one entry per CDR3 protein. The data hold 450,000 or so distinct CDR3 sequences, with roughly 20% observed a single time. Sequencing was performed on peripheral blood mononuclear cells (PBMCs), taken when the disease was refractory, from a patient treated with antithyroid drugs. These receptors were taken from a female donor with Graves disease. CDR3s include the opening cysteine and the closing phenylalanine or tryptophan. The D gene is left open where the match is weak. Clone size is stated in some rows and not others, as once, few, many or a class when expanded.

d_gene,j_gene,abundance,v_gene,CDR3aa,CDR3nt
TRBD1,TRBJ1-5,few,TRBV19,CASSIHVGGGTGNQPQHF,TGTGCCAGTAGTATTCATGTTGGAGGGGGCACGGGCAATCAGCCCCAGCATTTT
NA,TRBJ1-1,many,TRBV5-1,CASSFQGESEAFF,TGCGCCAGCAGCTTTCAGGGCGAATCGGAAGCTTTCTTT
NA,TRBJ2-7,NA,TRBV25-1,CASSELDGYYEQYF,TGTGCCAGCAGTGAATTAGACGGGTACTACGAGCAGTACTTC
TRBD2,TRBJ2-1,NA,TRBV7-2,CASSFLLAGGHNEQFF,TGTGCCAGCAGCTTCCTACTAGCGGGAGGTCACAATGAGCAGTTCTTC
TRBD2,TRBJ2-7,many,TRBV7-2,CASSLVSAGGPYEQYF,TGTGCCAGCAGCTTAGTATCAGCGGGAGGGCCCTACGAGCAGTACTTC
NA,TRBJ2-7,NA,TRBV20-1,CSAPTVFEYEQYF,TGCAGTGCTCCAACGGTCTTTGAGTACGAGCAGTACTTC
NA,TRBJ2-1,few,TRBV7-3,CASSSLSATYNEQFF,TGTGCCAGCAGCTCTCTCTCAGCCACCTACAATGAGCAGTTCTTC
NA,TRBJ1-1,many,TRBV3-1,CASSQVGSPNTEAFF,TGTGCCAGCAGCCAAGTGGGGTCCCCGAACACTGAAGCTTTCTTT
NA,TRBJ2-5,many,TRBV28,CASSQQGLETQYF,TGTGCCAGCAGTCAACAGGGTTTGGAGACCCAGTACTTC
NA,TRBJ2-7,NA,TRBV6-1,CASSEIGEQYF,TGTGCCAGCAGTGAAATAGGGGAGCAGTACTTC
NA,TRBJ1-1,many,TRBV7-3,CASSNAEAFF,TGTGCCAGCAGCAATGCTGAAGCTTTCTTT
TRBD2,TRBJ2-2,NA,TRBV11-2,CASSELAGLGGAELFF,TGTGCCAGCAGCGAGTTAGCGGGTCTGGGGGGTGCCGAGCTGTTTTTT
NA,TRBJ1-5,few,TRBV4-1,CASSQDYGKGTYQPQHF,TGCGCCAGCAGCCAAGATTATGGGAAGGGGACGTACCAGCCCCAGCATTTT
NA,TRBJ1-1,NA,TRBV7-9,CASSLAGGTTEAFF,TGTGCCAGCAGCTTAGCGGGGGGAACCACTGAAGCTTTCTTT
NA,TRBJ2-7,NA,TRBV6-1,CASSPAQGNEGDQYF,TGTGCCAGCAGCCCCGCGCAGGGTAATGAGGGCGACCAGTACTTC
NA,TRBJ1-3,few,TRBV10-3,CAISRDGSSGNTIYF,TGTGCCATCAGTAGGGACGGATCCTCTGGAAACACCATATATTTT
NA,TRBJ1-2,NA,TRBV6-1,CASSEFEGRWSGYTF,TGTGCCAGCAGTGAATTTGAGGGAAGATGGTCTGGCTACACCTTC
NA,TRBJ2-2,NA,TRBV5-1,CASSPFGTGELFF,TGCGCCAGCAGCCCCTTTGGGACCGGGGAGCTGTTTTTT
TRBD1,TRBJ2-2,few,TRBV14,CASSQTGETGELFF,TGTGCCAGCAGCCAGACAGGGGAGACCGGGGAGCTGTTTTTT
NA,TRBJ2-7,NA,TRBV27,CASGLGTAPYEQYF,TGTGCCAGCGGTCTGGGGACGGCTCCCTACGAGCAGTACTTC
NA,TRBJ2-5,NA,TRBV15,CATSRDDGVPQETQYF,TGTGCCACCAGCAGAGATGACGGGGTCCCCCAAGAGACCCAGTACTTC
NA,TRBJ1-5,NA,TRBV29-1,CSVSPGRNSNQPQHF,TGCAGCGTTAGCCCGGGACGGAATAGCAATCAGCCCCAGCATTTT
TRBD1,TRBJ1-2,many,TRBV20-1,CSARRGQGRRGYTF,TGCAGTGCACGAAGGGGACAGGGGAGAAGAGGCTACACCTTC
NA,TRBJ1-6,many,TRBV28,CASSFLKPSHSTPLHF,TGTGCCAGCAGTTTTCTGAAACCAAGTCACTCGACGCCCCTCCACTTT
TRBD1,TRBJ1-5,NA,TRBV5-4,CASSKQGEQPQHF,TGTGCCAGCAGCAAACAGGGGGAACAGCCCCAGCATTTT
NA,TRBJ1-5,NA,TRBV20-1,CSARGDGQAQHF,TGCAGTGCTAGAGGGGACGGTCAGGCCCAGCATTTT
NA,TRBJ2-7,NA,TRBV9,CASSVGDGEQYF,TGTGCCAGCAGCGTGGGGGACGGGGAGCAGTACTTC
NA,TRBJ1-2,NA,TRBV6-1,CASSYQAGASYGCTF,TGTGCCAGCAGTTACCAAGCAGGAGCAAGCTATGGCTGCACCTTC
NA,TRBJ2-2,many,TRBV11-3,CASSLETRAGELFF,TGTGCCAGCAGCTTAGAAACCCGAGCCGGGGAGCTGTTTTTT
NA,TRBJ1-1,many,TRBV28,CASSHLRWGLTEAFF,TGTGCCAGCAGTCACCTTAGATGGGGGCTGACTGAAGCTTTCTTT
NA,TRBJ2-2,once,TRBV12-3/TRBV12-4,CANSFHGGTGELFF,TGTGCCAACAGTTTTCACGGGGGTACCGGGGAGCTGTTTTTT
NA,TRBJ2-1,NA,TRBV7-9,CASSLLGSRDNEQFF,TGTGCCAGCAGCTTACTAGGGAGCAGAGACAATGAGCAGTTCTTC
NA,TRBJ1-1,many,TRBV28,CASSPISRGNTEAFF,TGTGCCAGCAGTCCTATAAGCCGCGGCAACACTGAAGCTTTCTTT
NA,TRBJ1-1,many,TRBV6-5,CASSYSHLGTEAFF,TGTGCCAGCAGTTACTCACACTTGGGAACTGAAGCTTTCTTT
NA,TRBJ2-5,NA,TRBV7-9,CASSLGGLPQETQYF,TGTGCCAGCAGCTTAGGAGGACTACCGCAAGAGACCCAGTACTTC
TRBD1,TRBJ1-5,many,TRBV28,CASRKPLGTVGQPQHF,TGTGCCAGCAGAAAACCTCTTGGGACAGTGGGACAGCCCCAGCATTTT
TRBD1,TRBJ2-7,many,TRBV28,CASSFWDRRNNEQYF,TGTGCCAGCAGTTTCTGGGACAGGAGAAACAACGAGCAGTACTTC
TRBD1,TRBJ2-4,many,TRBV29-1,CSVRGTGVRAKNIQYF,TGCAGCGTGAGAGGGACAGGGGTCAGAGCCAAAAACATTCAGTACTTC
TRBD2,TRBJ2-7,few,TRBV7-2,CASSYLAGGTYEQYF,TGTGCCAGCAGTTATTTAGCGGGAGGAACCTACGAGCAGTACTTC
NA,TRBJ2-7,NA,TRBV29-1,CSVDLGTSYEQYF,TGCAGCGTTGATTTGGGCACCTCCTACGAGCAGTACTTC
TRBD1,TRBJ1-1,many,TRBV11-2,CASSQDRVNTEAFF,TGTGCCAGCAGCCAGGACAGGGTTAACACTGAAGCTTTCTTT
NA,TRBJ2-2,few,TRBV12-5,CASGLAPAGTGELFF,TGTGCTAGTGGTTTGGCCCCTGCGGGGACCGGGGAGCTGTTTTTT
NA,TRBJ1-5,NA,TRBV7-2,CASSFQGWNNQPQHF,TGTGCCAGCAGCTTTCAGGGATGGAACAATCAGCCCCAGCATTTT
NA,TRBJ2-7,many,TRBV18,CASSPSGHLTYEQYF,TGTGCCAGCTCACCATCGGGACATCTAACCTACGAGCAGTACTTC
NA,TRBJ1-1,few,TRBV6-1,CASSESGNTEAFF,TGTGCCAGCAGTGAATCGGGGAACACTGAAGCTTTCTTT
NA,TRBJ1-3,NA,TRBV9,CASSVDLGNGNTIYF,TGTGCCAGCAGCGTAGATCTGGGAAATGGAAACACCATATATTTT
NA,TRBJ1-1,many,TRBV2,CASSETQDTEAFF,TGTGCCAGCAGTGAAACGCAGGACACTGAAGCTTTCTTT
NA,TRBJ1-2,NA,TRBV6-1,CASSYREPNYGYTF,TGTGCCAGCAGCTACAGGGAACCTAACTATGGCTACACCTTC
NA,TRBJ1-2,many,TRBV11-2,CASSLSGGKGGYTF,TGTGCCAGCAGCTTGTCCGGCGGGAAGGGTGGCTACACCTTC
TRBD1,TRBJ1-2,many,TRBV2,CASSESLKGAYGYTF,TGTGCCAGCAGTGAGAGCCTTAAGGGGGCCTATGGCTACACCTTC